The clone carrying this TCR beta chain was picked up many times. This specimen belongs to a study of T cells after yellow fever vaccination. Findings of the study overall: Contamination of FACS-sorted repertoires by abundant clonotypes from the bulk population could occur.

The CDR3 sequence is 15 residues long. From germline, CDR1 is SGHAT and CDR2 FQNNGV. V dropped 5 bases and J dropped 6 bases, with 20 bases sitting between them. From the 5' RACE reads, TCRdb called clonotypes with MiXCR, one entry per CDR3 protein. The table has about 46,000 distinct CDR3 sequences, 5% to 7% seen once. The sample was PBMCs, either bulk or a sorted T-cell subset (CD4+, CD8+, memory, or dextramer-sorted; not recorded which), taken 45 days after the yellow fever booster vaccination. This receptor was identified in a man aged 30 to 45 who received the YFV17D yellow fever vaccine. The chain joins TRBV11-2 to TRBJ2-7; D possibly matches TRBD1 or TRBD2 (5 bases each). Written as DNA, the CDR3 is TGTGCCAGCAGCCCCTTTCAGGTGGCTGGGGGCGAGCAGTACTTC. Protein product: CASSPFQVAGGEQYF.